What follows are 20 T cell receptor beta chains derived from one specimen sequenced in a study of T-cell reconstitution after alpha-beta-depleted transplantation in children (dated by TCRdb to the mid-2010s). Per the publication, the treatment or condition label means: allogeneic hematopoietic cell transplantation with graft depleted of TCRalphabeta T cells and CD19 B cells. The library was made by PCR. TCRdb lists the instrument as Illumina HiSeq 2500. Molecular barcoding was employed in the preparation of TCR libraries, with unique molecular identifiers being used to normalize TCRbeta repertoire quantification. The raw public reads went through TCRdb reprocessing: fastp at Q25, MiXCR clone calling, in-frame beta chains kept. Rows with a matching CDR3 protein are joined into one entry that keeps the most common DNA and genes. The sample table holds about 470,000 distinct CDR3 sequences, of which around two fifths were seen once. Clones ranked in the top ten supply under 35% of the sample.

The specimen comprised PBMCs, sampled before TCRalphabeta/CD19-depleted stem cell transplant. The receptors here all came from a girl aged 2 to 10 with aplastic anemia, due to receive a stem cell transplant.

This clonotype was detected a few times. V and J are TRBV12-3 or TRBV12-4 and TRBJ1-4; D is perhaps TRBD1 (5 bases). The CDR3 is 14 residues long. V was clipped by 8 bases and J by 0 bases, with 10 bases between them. CDR3 DNA: TGTGCCAGCCTTAGGGGTGCAACTAATGAAAAACTGTTTTTT. Translating it yields CASLRGATNEKLFF.

The chain carries TRBV11-2 and TRBJ1-1, with a possible D match to TRBD1 (5 bases). The CDR3 contains 12 residues. CDR1 is SGHAT and CDR2 is FQNNGV in the germline V gene. Trimming stripped 9 bases from V and 4 bases from J, with 12 bases between. CDR3 sequence: CASCPGATEAFF. The CDR3 DNA reads as TGTGCCAGTTGCCCCGGGGCCACTGAAGCTTTCTTT.

The rearrangement joins TRBV5-1 to TRBJ1-1, with D perhaps TRBD1 (5 bases). V gave up 0 bases and J gave up 0 bases, with 6 bases separating them. The CDR3 contains 14 residues. Per the germline V gene, CDR1 is SGHRS and CDR2 is YFSETQ. The CDR3 reads CASSLAQVNTEAFF. In nucleotides, the CDR3 is TGCGCCAGCAGCTTGGCACAGGTGAACACTGAAGCTTTCTTT.

The chain uses TRBV14 and TRBJ1-2; D uncertain. The CDR3 extends over 15 amino acids. V dropped 0 bases and J dropped 4 bases, with 12 bases sitting between them. Germline assignment: CDR1 SGHDN and CDR2 FVKESK. This CDR3 reads CASSQDFGRLYGYTF. DNA for the CDR3: TGTGCCAGCAGCCAAGACTTCGGGCGGCTCTATGGCTACACCTTC.

This clonotype was counted a few times. The chain uses TRBV7-9 and TRBJ2-5, with D tentatively TRBD1 or TRBD2 (5 bases each). The CDR3 covers 12 residues. Germline CDR1 SEHNR, CDR2 FQNEAQ (reference sequence). Trimming left V 0 bases short and J 9 bases short, with 8 bases between. CDR3 residues: CASSLAGPAQYF. The CDR3 DNA reads as TGTGCCAGCAGCTTAGCGGGACCTGCCCAGTACTTC.

The chain joins TRBV6-5 to TRBJ1-2; 7 bases match TRBD1. CDR1 MNHEY and CDR2 SVGAGI come from the germline V gene. The ends lost 4 bases at V and 14 bases at J; junction bases unmatched: 16. The CDR3 loop spans 14 amino acids. The CDR3 sequence is CASSSRTSLTGHTF. The CDR3 coding sequence is TGTGCCAGCAGTTCCCGAACAAGTCTGACAGGGCATACCTTC.

This clonotype has more than one count but fewer than ten. The rearrangement links TRBV20-1 to TRBJ2-5, with 12 nucleotides matching TRBD1. Germline loops: CDR1 DFQATT, CDR2 SNEGSKA (reference sequence). This CDR3 is 15 amino acids long. V lost 5 bases, J lost 1 base, and 5 bases stayed unmatched. The chain's CDR3 is CSAPGTGGFQETQYF. In nucleotides, the CDR3 is TGCAGTGCTCCGGGGACAGGGGGCTTCCAAGAGACCCAGTACTTC.

This clonotype has a count of ten or more. This chain links TRBV27 with TRBJ2-3; possibly TRBD2 for D (7 bases). With 8 bases removed from V and 1 base from J, the gap between germline ends came to 22 bases. Germline-derived CDR1 and CDR2 are MNHEY and SMNVEV (reference sequence). The CDR3 runs 17 residues. CDR3 sequence (DNA): TGTGCCAGCTCCCTCGAAGGGGGGGGTTGGGGCACAGATACGCAGTATTTT. Its translation: CASSLEGGGWGTDTQYF.

The J gene is TRBJ2-1, the V gene TRBV6-5; 7 positions agree with TRBD1. The CDR3 is 18 residues long. The trim removed 2 bases at V and 7 bases at J, leaving 17 bases unmatched. Looked up from germline, CDR1 is MNHEY and CDR2 is SVGAGI. For the CDR3, the DNA is TGTGCCAGCAGTTACAACATCCCAGGGGGTACACAAGGAAATGAGCAGTTCTTC. Translating it yields CASSYNIPGGTQGNEQFF.

The chain combines TRBV20-1 with TRBJ2-3, with a tentative D call TRBD2 (6 bases). Per the germline V gene, CDR1 is DFQATT and CDR2 is SNEGSKA (reference sequence). V lost 1 base, J lost 3 bases, and 11 bases lay in between. The CDR3 has 14 amino acids. The CDR3 here is CSARGGMGTDTQYF. CDR3 bases: TGCAGTGCTAGAGGCGGGATGGGGACAGATACGCAGTATTTT.

This chain connects TRBV28 to TRBJ1-5; 7 bases agree with TRBD1. Germline values: CDR1 MDHEN, CDR2 SYDVKM. V shed 6 bases and J 1 base; nucleotides not matched to a gene: 12. CDR3 length equals 17 residues. CDR3 nucleotide sequence: TGTGCCAGCAGGACCTCTACAGGGGTTGGGAGCAATCAGCCCCAGCATTTT. This gives the protein CASRTSTGVGSNQPQHF.

This clonotype has a single count. This rearrangement joins TRBV20-1 to TRBJ2-1, with D tentatively TRBD2 (6 bases). The germline gives CDR1 DFQATT, CDR2 SNEGSKA (reference sequence). V was cut by 1 base and J by 4 bases, with 17 bases left in between. This CDR3 contains 16 residues. CDR3 coding DNA: TGCAGTGCTAGAGGCGGAGAGGCGGGAAATTACAATGAGCAGTTCTTC. This sequence encodes CSARGGEAGNYNEQFF.

In this sample, this clonotype turned up a few times. The chain recombines TRBV7-8 with TRBJ2-3; TRBD2 might be the D (6 bases). V was clipped by 3 bases and J by 0 bases, with 13 bases between them. CDR3 length: 16 residues. Per the germline V gene, CDR1 is SGHVS and CDR2 is FQNEAQ. Written as DNA, the CDR3 is TGTGCCAGCAGCTTTAGTCTAGCGTCTAGCACAGATACGCAGTATTTT. It translates to CASSFSLASSTDTQYF.

This sequence joins TRBV6-5 and TRBJ1-3; D not certain. The CDR3 consists of 15 residues. Trimming left V 8 bases short and J 1 base short, with 15 bases between. The germline V gene has CDR1 MNHEY and CDR2 SVGAGI. CDR3 nucleotides: TGTGCCAGCCGTTCTCCTACCCGATCTGGAAACACCATATATTTT. It is translated as CASRSPTRSGNTIYF.

This chain uses TRBV7-3 with TRBJ2-1; 15 bases align to TRBD2. Germline CDR1 and CDR2: SGHTA and FQGTGA. Trimming took 3 bases from V and 4 from J; bases not matched to a gene: 10. The CDR3 is 19 amino acids. The CDR3 is CASSFGAGTSGGPYNEQFF. For the CDR3, the DNA is TGTGCCAGCAGCTTTGGTGCCGGGACTAGCGGGGGGCCTTACAATGAGCAGTTCTTC.

In this sample, this clonotype turned up many times. J is TRBJ2-7 and V is TRBV29-1; D may match TRBD1 or TRBD2 (5 bases each). In germline, CDR1 is SQVTM, CDR2 ANQGSEA. The CDR3 totals 15 residues. The V end was cut by 3 bases, the J end by 7 bases, with 22 bases between. The CDR3 spells CSVDGPAGKSGEQYF. CDR3 nucleotides: TGCAGCGTTGATGGTCCGGCAGGGAAGTCGGGAGAGCAGTACTTC.

The chain has TRBV10-3 and TRBJ2-1; 8 nucleotides match TRBD1. Germline loops: CDR1 ENHRY, CDR2 SYGVKD. The CDR3 extends over 14 amino acids. The ends lost 3 bases at V and 7 bases at J; junction bases unmatched: 5. CDR3 coding DNA: TGTGCCATCAGTGACCAGGGGGCGATGAATGAGCAGTTCTTC. Translated: CAISDQGAMNEQFF.

This chain connects TRBV27 to TRBJ2-3, with 7 bases matching TRBD1. This CDR3 region has 16 residues. J lost 2 bases, V lost 5 bases, and 10 bases had no gene match. Germline-derived CDR1 and CDR2 are MNHEY and SMNVEV (reference sequence). CDR3: CASSHPGQYTTDTQYF. CDR3 nucleotide sequence: TGTGCCAGCAGTCACCCGGGACAGTACACCACAGATACGCAGTATTTT.

The chain joins TRBV29-1 to TRBJ2-3; TRBD1 agrees at 9 bases. The V and J ends lost 5 bases and 6 bases, in that order; junction bases with no gene match: 12. The germline CDR1 and CDR2 sequences are SQVTM and ANQGSEA. The CDR3 loop spans 15 amino acids. The chain's CDR3 is CSVLPGTGHLDTQYF. CDR3 bases: TGCAGCGTTCTCCCTGGGACAGGGCACCTCGATACGCAGTATTTT.

This clonotype turned up a few times. The J gene is TRBJ2-5, the V gene TRBV6-1; 10 bases match TRBD1. Per germline, CDR1 MNHNS and CDR2 SASEGT. The J segment lost 1 base and the V segment lost 5 bases, leaving 4 bases of the junction unmatched. This CDR3 comprises 15 residues. CDR3: CASSTRDRGQETQYF. The CDR3 DNA reads TGTGCCAGCAGTACCCGGGACAGGGGCCAAGAGACCCAGTACTTC.